This entry lists 3 T cell receptor beta chains sequenced from one sample in a study of cytomegalovirus exposure and HLA in healthy donors (dated by TCRdb to 2015 to 2018). The library was prepared using the immunoSEQ multiplex PCR assay. The multiplex PCR relied on a mix of 60 forward primers for TCR Vbeta segments and 13 reverse primers for TCR Jbeta segments. TCRdb limited this immuneACCESS table to in-frame rearrangements with V and J called. A share of clones is missing; checked studies link under half to unresolved V genes, and the rest is unexplained. The sample data list approximately 73,000 clones, and about 64% of these were observed just once. The biggest ten clones account for approximately 5.7% of the sample. The source material was PBMCs. These receptors originate from a man aged 30-40 years in good health and CMV-seropositive.

The rearrangement links TRBV27 to TRBJ2-1, with D tentatively TRBD2 (5 bases). Looked up from germline, CDR1 is MNHEY and CDR2 is SMNVEV (reference sequence). The CDR3 sequence is 14 residues long. Deletions cut 8 bases from V and 0 bases from J, with 11 bases between. DNA of the CDR3: TGTGCCAGCGGACGGGATAGCTCCTACAATGAGCAGTTCTTC. This gives the protein CASGRDSSYNEQFF.

The J gene is TRBJ1-2, the V gene TRBV4-3; D gene ambiguous. The germline V gene has CDR1 LGHNA and CDR2 YSLEER. This CDR3 contains 16 residues. Trimming left V 0 bases short and J 7 bases short, with 18 bases between. DNA of the CDR3: TGCGCCAGCAGCCAAGATCCGTTAACCCTTGTGGCTGGCTACACCTTC. It translates to CASSQDPLTLVAGYTF.

This clone has just a few counts. As DNA, the CDR3 is TGTGCCAGTACTCTCGGGGGAAACAATGAGCAGTTCTTC. Its translation is CASTLGGNNEQFF. The chain carries TRBV19 and TRBJ2-1; TRBD2 is a possible D gene (6 bases). CDR3 length equals 13 residues. From germline, CDR1 is LNHDA and CDR2 SQIVND (reference sequence). V was clipped by 7 bases and J by 5 bases, with 12 bases between them.